The 22 T cell receptor beta chains listed next were all sequenced from one sample in a study of cytomegalovirus exposure and HLA in healthy donors. PCR was performed using 60 Vbeta and 13 Jbeta primers. Method: immunoSEQ multiplex PCR; TCRdb's copy keeps in-frame clones and lacks some. Of over 100,000 clones in the sample, roughly 80% were seen once. Sequenced sample: PBMCs. The receptors originated from a man between 25 and 39 years old in good health and CMV-seropositive.

V and J are TRBV2 and TRBJ2-4; 7 bases are a match to TRBD1. Germline assignment: CDR1 SNHLY and CDR2 FYNNEI. Trimming took 5 bases from V and 6 from J; bases not matched to a gene: 10. This CDR3 spans 15 amino acids. The DNA for the CDR3 is TGTGCCAGCAGTCAAACCACAGGGGTGGCAAACATTCAGTACTTC. This encodes CASSQTTGVANIQYF.

V is TRBV28 and J is TRBJ1-4; no clear D. The V gene lost 6 bases and the J gene lost 5 bases, with 13 bases spanning the gap. The CDR3 length is 14 residues. Germline V gene data show CDR1 as MDHEN and CDR2 as SYDVKM. CDR3 protein: CASSSRQENEKLFF. CDR3 coding DNA: TGTGCCAGCAGCTCCCGACAAGAGAATGAAAAACTGTTTTTT.

This clone has a handful of counts. The rearrangement uses TRBV30 and TRBJ2-3; D remains ambiguous. V lost 0 bases and J lost 0, with 4 bases in between. Germline V gene lookup returns CDR1 GTSNPN and CDR2 SVGIG (reference sequence). The CDR3 consists of 13 residues. The CDR3 nucleotides read TGTGCCTGGAGTGTCTCCAGCACAGATACGCAGTATTTT. This encodes CAWSVSSTDTQYF. The variable domain in full, with the rest retrieved from reference TRBV30 and TRBJ2-3, is SQTIHQWPATLVQPVGSPLSLECTVEGTSNPNLYWYRQAAGRGLQLLFYSVGIGQISSEVPQNLSASRPQDRQFILSSKKLLLSDSGFYLCAWSVSSTDTQYFGPGTRLTVL.

The V call is TRBV5-1, the J call TRBJ2-7; a weak D match, TRBD1 (5 bases). V lost 0 bases, J lost 1 base, and 8 bases lay in between. The CDR3 length is 14 residues. Germline CDR1 is SGHRS and CDR2 is YFSETQ. The CDR3 DNA sequence: TGCGCCAGCAGCTTGGAGGCAGGGTCCTACGAGCAGTACTTC. The encoded protein is CASSLEAGSYEQYF.

The V gene is TRBV19, the J gene TRBJ2-7, with a weak D call TRBD2 (6 bases). Per germline, CDR1 LNHDA and CDR2 SQIVND (reference sequence). The CDR3 is 17 residues long. Trimming took 4 bases from V and 3 from J, leaving 22 bases between them. The CDR3 is CASSRDHYGGDHYEQYF. DNA of the CDR3: TGTGCCAGTAGTAGGGACCATTATGGAGGGGACCACTACGAGCAGTACTTC.

The rearrangement joins TRBV5-1 to TRBJ2-1; 9 bases agree with TRBD1. V was clipped by 2 bases and J by 9 bases; unmatched bases: 9. The CDR3 sequence is 15 residues long. Germline V gives CDR1 SGHRS, CDR2 YFSETQ. The CDR3 loop is CASSLRQGGTSEQFF. The DNA for the CDR3 is TGCGCCAGCAGCTTACGACAGGGGGGAACTAGTGAGCAGTTCTTC.

This clone appeared a few times. The V call is TRBV15, the J call TRBJ1-4; 11 bases match TRBD1. This CDR3 contains 17 residues. The germline V gene has CDR1 LNHNV and CDR2 YYDKDF (reference sequence). Trimming took 0 bases from V and 5 from J; bases not matched to a gene: 5. For the CDR3, the DNA is TGTGCCACCAGCAGAGAACGAAGGGACAGGGGGAATGAAAAACTGTTTTTT. It is translated as CATSRERRDRGNEKLFF.

The J gene is TRBJ2-1, the V gene TRBV29-1; 7 bases fit TRBD2. CDR3 length equals 15 residues. The germline gives CDR1 SQVTM, CDR2 ANQGSEA. The CDR3 region is CSVRGGSRPYNEQFF. DNA for the CDR3: TGCAGTGTACGGGGCGGGAGCCGCCCCTACAATGAGCAGTTCTTC.

V is TRBV28 and J is TRBJ1-6; 7 bases map to TRBD1. Unmatched junction bases numbered 10, after V lost 6 bases and J lost 8 bases. This CDR3 has 15 amino acids. Germline CDR1 MDHEN, CDR2 SYDVKM. CDR3 nucleotides: TGTGCCAGCAGCCGGGCCAGGGGGTATCATTCACCCCTCCACTTT. The encoded protein is CASSRARGYHSPLHF.

The rearrangement joins TRBV10-2 to TRBJ1-1, with TRBD1 matching over 9 bases. Germline trimming cut 4 bases from V and 4 bases from J; bases unmatched to any gene: 7. CDR1 and CDR2 (germline): WSHSY, SAAADI. The CDR3 runs 15 residues. DNA of the CDR3: TGCGCCAGCAGTGGGGCACAGGGGGCCGTCACTGAAGCTTTCTTT. Protein: CASSGAQGAVTEAFF.

The chain recombines TRBV6-6 with TRBJ1-1; possible D gene TRBD1, 6 bases. Germline assignment: CDR1 MNHNY and CDR2 SVGAGI (reference sequence). The CDR3 length is 13 residues. V was clipped by 8 bases and J by 7 bases, with 17 bases between them. CDR3 DNA: TGTGCCAGCCATTCTTCAGGGGCAAGTGAAGCTTTCTTT. This sequence encodes CASHSSGASEAFF.

V gene TRBV28 combines with J gene TRBJ2-2; 9 bases agree with TRBD1. The CDR3 consists of 18 residues. The V and J ends lost 4 bases and 5 bases, in that order; junction bases with no gene match: 14. CDR1 is MDHEN, CDR2 SYDVKM, per germline. The CDR3 here is CASSSSDLPGQGTGELFF. In DNA form, the CDR3 reads TGTGCCAGCAGTTCATCGGACCTCCCCGGACAGGGGACCGGGGAGCTGTTTTTT.

The CDR3 bases are TGTGCCAGCAGTGAAGCGGGGGGGCAGTTCTTC. Translating gives CASSEAGGQFF. The J gene is TRBJ2-1, the V gene TRBV6-1, with a tentative D call TRBD2 (6 bases). V was trimmed by 0 bases and J by 12 bases, leaving 6 bases between them. Germline V CDR1 and CDR2: MNHNS, SASEGT. This CDR3 spans 11 amino acids.

This clone was counted only a few times. The chain is built from TRBV5-4 and TRBJ1-2; the match to TRBD1 covers 7 bases. Germline V gene data show CDR1 as SGHNT and CDR2 as YYREEE (reference sequence). Trimming at V came to 4 bases and at J to 7 bases, leaving 13 bases not matched to a gene. This CDR3 is built from 15 residues. The CDR3 is CASSQRGRGDSGYTF. CDR3 DNA: TGTGCCAGCAGCCAAAGGGGCAGGGGGGATAGTGGCTACACCTTC.

This chain joins TRBV5-4 and TRBJ1-1; 8 bases fit TRBD1. The V gene's germline CDR1 is SGHNT and CDR2 YYREEE (reference sequence). The V gene end was trimmed by 6 bases and the J gene end by 3 bases; junction bases not matched to a gene: 7. The length of the CDR3 is 14 residues. The CDR3, as DNA: TGTGCCAGCACTCGACAGGGGTGGGACACTGAAGCTTTCTTT. Protein sequence: CASTRQGWDTEAFF.

The V and J genes are TRBV6-1 and TRBJ1-1; D is possibly TRBD1 (5 bases). Germline values: CDR1 MNHNS, CDR2 SASEGT. This CDR3 region has 15 residues. Trimming stripped 4 bases from V and 0 bases from J, with 12 bases between. DNA of the CDR3: TGTGCCAGCAGTGGCGGACATACAATGAACACTGAAGCTTTCTTT. Its protein product is CASSGGHTMNTEAFF.

This chain links TRBV29-1 with TRBJ2-5; 9 bases agree with TRBD1. The J call may be incorrect, as the DNA end agrees better with TRBJ2-7. The length of the CDR3 is 12 residues. The germline V gene has CDR1 SQVTM and CDR2 ANQGSEA. The CDR3 sequence is CSGGQGLYEQYF. The CDR3 bases are TGCAGCGGTGGACAGGGGCTCTACGAGCAGTACTTC.

The CDR3 reads CASSLIDRGAGEKLFF. In DNA form, the CDR3 reads TGTGCCAGCAGCCTAATCGACAGGGGGGCAGGTGAAAAACTGTTTTTT. This chain uses TRBV28 with TRBJ1-4; 9 bases align to TRBD1. This CDR3 comprises 16 residues. Germline V gives CDR1 MDHEN, CDR2 SYDVKM. V lost 6 bases and J lost 7; bases outside the gene matches: 12.

This chain links TRBV29-1 with TRBJ2-3; TRBD2 agrees at 7 bases. V dropped 3 bases and J dropped 3; count of bases not matched to a gene: 12. From germline, CDR1 is SQVTM and CDR2 ANQGSEA. This CDR3 spans 16 amino acids. CDR3 bases: TGCAGCGTTGATATATTTGGGCTAGCGGAGACAGATACGCAGTATTTT. It codes for CSVDIFGLAETDTQYF.

The chain recombines TRBV7-9 with TRBJ1-4, with D possibly TRBD1 on 6 matching bases. Germline loops: CDR1 SEHNR, CDR2 FQNEAQ (reference sequence). V lost 2 bases and J lost 8, with 15 bases in between. The CDR3 is made up of 15 amino acids. CDR3 sequence reads: CASSLTGRLGEKLFF. For the CDR3, the DNA is TGTGCCAGCAGCTTAACAGGGAGACTTGGAGAAAAACTGTTTTTT.

This sequence joins TRBV6-6 and TRBJ1-2, with TRBD1 as a possible D gene (5 bases). Germline V gene data show CDR1 as MNHNY and CDR2 as SVGAGI (reference sequence). The CDR3 totals 15 residues. Deletions cut 2 bases from V and 3 bases from J, with 13 bases between. CDR3: CASSYRSRADYGYTF. The CDR3 DNA reads TGTGCCAGCAGTTACCGAAGCAGGGCGGACTATGGCTACACCTTC.

The rearrangement uses TRBV10-3 and TRBJ2-3, with 10 bases fitting TRBD2. Germline-derived CDR1 and CDR2 are ENHRY and SYGVKD. V lost 4 bases and J lost 4; bases outside the gene matches: 5. The CDR3 extends over 15 amino acids. In DNA, the CDR3 is TGTGCCATCAGTGCCAGCGGGAGGGCCGCAGATACGCAGTATTTT. The encoded protein is CAISASGRAADTQYF.